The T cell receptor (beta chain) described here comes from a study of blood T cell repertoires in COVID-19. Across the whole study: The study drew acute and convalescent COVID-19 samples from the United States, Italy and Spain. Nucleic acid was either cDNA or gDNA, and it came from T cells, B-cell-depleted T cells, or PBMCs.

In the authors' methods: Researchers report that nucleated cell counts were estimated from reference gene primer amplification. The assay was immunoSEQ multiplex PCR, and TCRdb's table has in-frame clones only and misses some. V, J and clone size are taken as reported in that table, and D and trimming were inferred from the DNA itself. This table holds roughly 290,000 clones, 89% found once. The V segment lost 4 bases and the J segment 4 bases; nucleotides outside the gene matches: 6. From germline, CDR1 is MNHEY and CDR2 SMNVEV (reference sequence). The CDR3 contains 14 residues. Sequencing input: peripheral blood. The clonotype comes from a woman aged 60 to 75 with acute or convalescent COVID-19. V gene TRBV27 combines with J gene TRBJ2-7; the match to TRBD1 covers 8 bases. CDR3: CASSSGQGLYEQYF. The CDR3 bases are TGTGCCAGCAGTTCAGGACAGGGCTTGTACGAGCAGTACTTC.